Here is one T cell receptor beta chain with its context. With V trimmed by 5 bases and J by 3 bases, 6 bases remained unmatched. The CDR3 length is 16 residues. The V gene's germline CDR1 is SGHTA and CDR2 FQGNSA. Original data processing: Amplifying reference gene primers gave estimates of nucleated cell counts. Data came from immunoSEQ multiplex PCR; TCRdb stores just in-frame clones and leaves some out. The V and J calls and clone size come from that table; D and trimming were worked out from the DNA. The sample contains around 70,000 clones, approximately 85% of which appear only once. The data were taken from a study of blood T cell repertoires in COVID-19. Study as a whole: The cDNA or gDNA used as material had been derived from T cells, B-cell-depleted T cells, or PBMCs.

J is TRBJ1-5 and V is TRBV7-2, with 11 bases identical to TRBD1. The specimen sequenced was peripheral blood. The sequence was obtained from a human donor in a cohort sampled during active COVID-19. Written as DNA, the CDR3 is TGTGCCAGCAGCACCAGGACAGGGGGCTTCAATCAGCCCCAGCATTTT. Residues: CASSTRTGGFNQPQHF.